The 5 T cell receptor beta chains below all came from one sample that was sequenced in a study of radiation and T cells in renal cell carcinoma. Generated by immunoSEQ multiplex PCR, the TCRdb table keeps only in-frame clones and is missing some. The sample contains roughly 120,000 clones, over 75% of which appear only once. The time point was: blood 2 weeks post-SBRT. The treatment: 15 Gy SBRT to primary tumor, nephrectomy 4 weeks later. The sequenced sample was blood, obtained from a patient whose treatment included radiotherapy and nephrectomy. The receptor set was obtained from a woman aged 55-69 years with renal cell carcinoma.

The chain recombines TRBV4-1 with TRBJ2-3; 7 positions agree with TRBD2. J lost 5 bases, V lost 0 bases, and 8 bases had no gene match. Germline V lookup: CDR1 MGHRA, CDR2 YSYEKL. This CDR3 is 16 amino acids long. The CDR3 here is CASSQDQAGAGDTQYF. CDR3 in DNA: TGCGCCAGCAGCCAAGATCAGGCGGGAGCAGGAGATACGCAGTATTTT.

This rearrangement joins TRBV25-1 to TRBJ2-3, with no clear D. The CDR3 covers 12 residues. Germline lookup yields CDR1 MGHDK and CDR2 SYGVNS. Trimming cost V 4 bases and J 8 bases, with 10 bases left between them. The CDR3 DNA is TGTGCCAGCAGTGCCGGTCCGGGTACGCAGTATTTT. This encodes CASSAGPGTQYF.

This chain connects TRBV7-9 to TRBJ1-4; 9 nucleotides align to TRBD1. From germline, CDR1 is SEHNR and CDR2 FQNEAQ (reference sequence). Trimming took 5 bases from V and 4 from J; bases not matched to a gene: 8. The CDR3 length is 16 residues. CDR3 bases: TGTGCCAGCAGCGAGAGGACGGGACAGGGTAATGAAAAACTGTTTTTT. Translating it yields CASSERTGQGNEKLFF. Based on the CDR3 plus reference TRBV7-9 and TRBJ1-4, the full variable domain is DTGVSQNPRHKITKRGQNVTFRCDPISEHNRLYWYRQTLGQGPEFLTYFQNEAQLEKSRLLSDRFSAERPKGSFSTLEIQRTEQGDSAMYLCASSERTGQGNEKLFFGSGTQLSVL.

The genes are TRBV7-3 and TRBJ2-5; D may be TRBD1 or TRBD2 (5 bases each). In germline, CDR1 is SGHTA, CDR2 FQGTGA. This CDR3 contains 13 residues. V shed 4 bases and J shed 1 base, with 7 bases lying between them. CDR3 DNA: TGTGCCAGCAGCTGGGACGGCCAAGAGACCCAGTACTTC. Encoded protein: CASSWDGQETQYF.

The V and J genes are TRBV6-6 and TRBJ2-2; 9 bases agree with TRBD1. Germline assignment: CDR1 MNHNY and CDR2 SVGAGI (reference sequence). The CDR3 covers 14 residues. V lost 10 bases and J lost 3; bases outside the gene matches: 6. CDR3 bases: TGTGCCACCACAAGGGACAGGGACACCGGGGAGCTGTTTTTT. It translates to CATTRDRDTGELFF.